This T cell receptor beta chain was captured in a study of T cells after yellow fever vaccination. Regarding the study as a whole: At around 95% for CD4 and about 87% for CD8, most primary-vaccination clones showed up again after the booster.

This clonotype was picked up many times. TCRdb redid the calling of the 5' RACE reads with MiXCR, one entry per CDR3 protein. The sample lists roughly 9,800 distinct CDR3 sequences; around 4.8% were seen once. The starting material was PBMCs, either bulk or a sorted T-cell subset (CD4+, CD8+, memory, or dextramer-sorted; not recorded which), obtained less than 16 days after the first yellow fever vaccination. This clonotype was obtained from a man aged 18 to 30 who received the YFV17D yellow fever vaccine.

The CDR3 coding sequence is TGTGCCAGCAGTTTGCGGGGGGGGGAGCCTACGCAGTATTTT. This sequence encodes CASSLRGGEPTQYF. The rearrangement joins TRBV12-3 or TRBV12-4 to TRBJ2-3; TRBD2 agrees at 9 bases. The CDR3 runs 14 residues. V gave up 3 bases and J gave up 8 bases; unmatched junction bases: 6.